This TCR beta chain is from a study of shared T cell receptors in the human thymus. This clone came up a few times. The protocol was immunoSEQ multiplex PCR, while the TCRdb copy is restricted to in-frame clones and leaves out a portion. The sample shows 650,000 to 950,000 clones, roughly 85% of them seen only once. Germline-derived CDR1 and CDR2 are SGHKS and YYEKEE (reference sequence). V shed 0 bases and J shed 5 bases, with 10 bases lying between them. The CDR3 extends over 14 amino acids. These sequences were also reported in another study, on human thymus T cells.

This receptor was taken from a girl less than two years old with a congenital heart defect. Specimen: thymocytes. J is TRBJ2-3 and V is TRBV5-5, with a weak D call TRBD2 (6 bases). In nucleotides, the CDR3 is TGTGCCAGCAGCTTGGTTGGGCGGGGAGATACGCAGTATTTT. Translating it yields CASSLVGRGDTQYF.